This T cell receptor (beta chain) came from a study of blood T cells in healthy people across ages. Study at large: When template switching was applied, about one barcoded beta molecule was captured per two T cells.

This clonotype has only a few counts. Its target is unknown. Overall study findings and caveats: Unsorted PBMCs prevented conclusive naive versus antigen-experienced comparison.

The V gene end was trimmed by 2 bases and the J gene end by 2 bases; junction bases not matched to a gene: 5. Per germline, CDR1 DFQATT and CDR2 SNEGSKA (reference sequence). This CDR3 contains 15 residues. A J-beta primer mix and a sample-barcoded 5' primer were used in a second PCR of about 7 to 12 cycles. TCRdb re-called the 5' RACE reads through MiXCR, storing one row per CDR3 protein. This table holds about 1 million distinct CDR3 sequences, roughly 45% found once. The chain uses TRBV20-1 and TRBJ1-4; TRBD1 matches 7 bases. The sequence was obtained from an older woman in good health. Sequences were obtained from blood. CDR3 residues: CSARQGEATNEKLFF. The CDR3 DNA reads TGCAGTGCTAGACAGGGGGAGGCGACTAATGAAAAACTGTTTTTT.